The clone carrying this T cell receptor (beta chain) showed up just once. Its target is unknown. The sample comes from a study of shared clonotypes between healthy human individuals. Study observations and caveats: Inspection by rarefaction showed sorted-subset sequencing to be incomplete despite large depth. The study found lower generation probabilities in non-shared clonotypes than in those shared by all four donors.

Trimming stripped 1 base from V and 2 bases from J, with 11 bases between. Germline lookup yields CDR1 MGHDK and CDR2 SYGVNS. The CDR3 covers 15 residues. It was at deep level that the assay was run. TCRdb keeps only in-frame clones here, not all; method: immunoSEQ multiplex PCR. Here the sample spans about 2 million clones, 85% to 95% being singletons. Everyone who donated was a Caucasian adult who lived in Nashville, Tennessee. The TCR comes from a man between 18 and 35 years old in good health. The specimen was naive CD4+ T cells sorted from blood. Regarding subset: CD45RA+ positively selected. This chain links TRBV25-1 with TRBJ2-5; tentative D call: TRBD1 (6 bases). DNA of the CDR3: TGTGCCAGCAGTGAATCCTGGACAGCACAAGAGACCCAGTACTTC. The encoded protein is CASSESWTAQETQYF.